The 8 T cell receptor beta chains in this list originate from one sample, sequenced in a study of identical twins listed by TCRdb under 2016. Libraries were constructed by 5' RACE. Sequencing relied on an Illumina HiSeq 2000. The public reads were reanalyzed by TCRdb: fastp trimming at Q25, MiXCR alignment, in-frame beta chains only. Identical CDR3 protein sequences are pooled into one entry, listed with their most common genes and DNA. Across this sample there are 1,800,000 or so distinct CDR3 sequences, with about 30% seen only once. The ten largest clonotypes hold over 0.25% of the sample. The sample taken for sequencing was cord blood. These receptors were collected from a newborn girl in good health.

This clonotype appeared a few times. The chain carries TRBV12-3 or TRBV12-4 and TRBJ1-1; D ambiguous. V was trimmed by 1 base and J by 0 bases, leaving 6 bases between them. The CDR3 is made up of 14 amino acids. The CDR3 sequence: CASSLETVNTEAFF. The CDR3 nucleotides are TGTGCCAGCAGTTTAGAGACGGTGAACACTGAAGCTTTCTTT.

The chain carries TRBV21-1 and TRBJ2-1; the table gives TRBD1 as D, unverified against the DNA. TRBV21-1 is a known pseudogene. The CDR3 runs to 14 residues. This CDR3 is CASSQPGQSYEQFF. The CDR3 DNA follows: TGTGCCAGCAGCCAACCGGGACAGTCCTACGAGCAGTTCTTC.

This rearrangement joins TRBV5-1 to TRBJ2-7; 8 positions agree with TRBD2. In germline, CDR1 is SGHRS, CDR2 YFSETQ. The junction had 6 bases not matched to a gene; V was cut back by 1 base and J by 3 bases. This CDR3 comprises 15 residues. The CDR3: CASSLKPGGYYEQYF. CDR3 nucleotides: TGCGCCAGCAGCTTGAAACCGGGAGGGTACTACGAGCAGTACTTC.

The chain couples TRBV4-2 to TRBJ1-1; 8 bases map to TRBD1. J gave up 10 bases and V 3 bases, and 10 bases lay outside the gene matches. The CDR3 loop spans 14 amino acids. Germline V gene data show CDR1 as LGHNA and CDR2 as YNFKEQ. The CDR3 protein is CASSQRQGTRGAFF. CDR3 bases: TGTGCCAGCAGCCAGCGACAGGGGACGAGGGGAGCTTTCTTT.

The V gene is TRBV19, the J gene TRBJ2-2; no firm D call. The germline V and J ends were trimmed by 3 bases and 8 bases, with 10 bases remaining between them. This CDR3 is built from 13 residues. CDR1 is LNHDA, CDR2 SQIVND, per germline (reference sequence). In DNA, the CDR3 is TGTGCCAGTAGTATGCGTCTTACAGGGGAGCTGTTTTTT. It yields the protein CASSMRLTGELFF. Full variable domain (remainder filled in from reference TRBV19 and TRBJ2-2): DGGITQSPKYLFRKEGQNVTLSCEQNLNHDAMYWYRQDPGQGLRLIYYSQIVNDFQKGDIAEGYSVSREKKESFPLTVTSAQKNPTAFYLCASSMRLTGELFFGEGSRLTVL.

This clonotype was recorded a few times. DNA of the CDR3: TGTGCCAGCAGCCAACTCCAGCGCGTTGAAAGGAATGAGCAGTTCTTC. Its protein is CASSQLQRVERNEQFF. V and J are TRBV4-2 and TRBJ2-1; D not certain. Germline V gene lookup returns CDR1 LGHNA and CDR2 YNFKEQ. The CDR3 totals 16 residues. Trimming took 2 bases from V and 7 from J, leaving 18 bases between them.

This CDR3 reads CASSHPGQGGSEAFF. CDR3 bases: TGTGCCAGCAGCCACCCGGGACAGGGAGGCTCTGAAGCTTTCTTT. The rearrangement links TRBV3-1 to TRBJ1-1; 9 nucleotides match TRBD1. The V segment lost 3 bases and the J segment 6 bases; nucleotides outside the gene matches: 8. The CDR3 loop spans 15 amino acids. CDR1 and CDR2 from the germline V gene are LGHDT and YNNKEL (reference sequence).

V gene TRBV20-1 combines with J gene TRBJ2-5; no clear D. The V gene's germline CDR1 is DFQATT and CDR2 SNEGSKA (reference sequence). CDR3 length: 13 amino acids. V was trimmed by 6 bases and J by 7 bases, leaving 18 bases between them. As DNA, the CDR3 is TGCAGTGCCGAGCCAGAAGGGCCAGGGACCCAGTACTTC. Its translation: CSAEPEGPGTQYF.